The TCR beta chain under discussion was sequenced for a study of OX40 agonist ivuxolimab in advanced cancers. Study overall: One patient with hepatocellular carcinoma and two with cutaneous melanoma, three in all, had partial responses. General study findings and limits: CD4+ and CD8+ blood T cells expanded clonally by week 6 at 0.1 to 3.0 mg/kg. CD8+ T cells averaged more expanded clones than CD4+.

Details on this clone: Its specificity is not known.

The method was immunoSEQ multiplex PCR; TCRdb's version includes in-frame clones alone and lacks a portion of them. The sample lists some 69,000 clones, 80% to 90% occurring once. The CDR3 consists of 14 residues. The V gene lost 0 bases and the J gene lost 4 bases, with 8 bases spanning the gap. The germline gives CDR1 SGDLS, CDR2 YYNGEE. This TCR came from an adult with an advanced solid tumor such as melanoma, head and neck, liver or kidney cancer. Source: CD4+ or CD8+ T cells sorted from blood, taken in a trial of the OX40 agonist ivuxolimab. The chain carries TRBV9 and TRBJ1-3, with unresolved D. The CDR3 reads CASSVGGRGNTIYF. The CDR3 coding sequence is TGTGCCAGCAGCGTAGGTGGGCGCGGAAACACCATATATTTT.